Detailed here is one T cell receptor beta chain. Its antigen remains unidentified. This record comes from a study of cytomegalovirus exposure and HLA in healthy donors. Overall study findings and caveats: Apart from CMV serostatus, no immune exposure information was available. As was reported, the classifier diagnosed cytomegalovirus status with high specificity and sensitivity. Confirmation was obtained in vitro that a few CMV-associated chains are specific for CMV antigens.

The PCR had 60 Vbeta and 13 Jbeta primers. The repertoire was sequenced with immunoSEQ multiplex PCR; TCRdb's copy has only in-frame clones and lacks some. Counted here are approximately 180,000 clones, around 80% occurring once; the ten biggest clones make up around 14%. The CDR3 runs to 14 residues. V was clipped by 3 bases and J by 7 bases, with 15 bases between them. Germline V gene sequence: CDR1 KGHSH, CDR2 LQKENI. The sequence derives from a woman aged 45 to 65 in good health and CMV-seropositive. Source material: PBMCs. The rearrangement uses TRBV18 and TRBJ1-1, with D possibly TRBD1 on 5 matching bases. As DNA, the CDR3 is TGTGCCAGCTCACCGCAAATGGACACCGTTGAAGCTTTCTTT. Translated, it gives CASSPQMDTVEAFF.